Presented here are 25 T cell receptor beta chains from one specimen sequenced in a study of graft-versus-host responses after intestinal transplantation listed by TCRdb under 2021. The sample's time point label is to be understood as: cells obtained before transplantation from donor or recipient. Preparation of the library involved the immunoSEQ multiplex PCR assay. TCRdb stores this immuneACCESS table with in-frame sequences only. Part of the clones is absent; in the studies checked, under half of the shortfall reflects unresolved V genes, and no reason is known for the rest. The sample yields some 87,000 clones; over 85% were counted once. 1.1% of the sample lies in the top ten. These receptors' antigens are unknown. Source: unstimulated CD8+ T cells sorted from spleen or lymph node cells, taken before transplant. These receptors all stem from a human donor who was the organ donor for an intestinal transplant.

This chain uses TRBV6-6 with TRBJ1-1, with D perhaps matching TRBD1 (5 bases). CDR3 length: 14 amino acids. Trimming stripped 7 bases from V and 4 bases from J, with 16 bases between. Per germline, CDR1 MNHNY and CDR2 SVGAGI (reference sequence). In DNA form, the CDR3 reads TGTGCCAGCACCTGGGGGGGAGAAAGCACTGAAGCTTTCTTT. Its protein is CASTWGGESTEAFF.

The V gene is TRBV7-8, the J gene TRBJ1-5, with 7 bases aligning to TRBD1. CDR3 size: 14 residues. Germline V gene data show CDR1 as SGHVS and CDR2 as FQNEAQ. The V and J ends lost 5 bases and 3 bases, in that order; junction bases with no gene match: 4. The CDR3 DNA is TGTGCCAGCAGCCACAGGGGTCCCAATCAGCCCCAGCATTTT. Translated, it gives CASSHRGPNQPQHF.

The J gene is TRBJ1-2, the V gene TRBV5-4; D uncertain. Per the germline V gene, CDR1 is SGHNT and CDR2 is YYREEE (reference sequence). The germline V and J ends were trimmed by 3 bases and 0 bases, with 18 bases remaining between them. This CDR3 region has 17 residues. This chain's CDR3 is CASSSEIFRTANYGYTF. The CDR3 bases are TGTGCCAGCAGCTCTGAAATCTTCAGAACAGCTAACTATGGCTACACCTTC.

The genes are TRBV15 and TRBJ1-4, with D perhaps matching TRBD1 (5 bases). The V end was cut by 5 bases, the J end by 4 bases, with 14 bases between. In germline, CDR1 is LNHNV, CDR2 YYDKDF (reference sequence). This CDR3 spans 15 amino acids. CDR3: CATSWQDSHNEKLFF. Here the CDR3 DNA reads TGTGCCACCAGCTGGCAAGACAGCCATAATGAAAAACTGTTTTTT.

As for this clone: This sample also contains other DNA sequences that code for the same CDR3. The chain employs TRBV10-2 and TRBJ1-1; 10 bases fit TRBD1. Trimming cost V 5 bases and J 5 bases; bases outside gene matches: 8. The germline CDR1 and CDR2 sequences are WSHSY and SAAADI. The CDR3 runs 15 residues. CDR3: CASSPLGQGMTEAFF. The CDR3 DNA follows: TGCGCCAGCAGTCCCCTGGGACAGGGGATGACTGAAGCTTTCTTT.

V and J are TRBV5-1 and TRBJ2-7; the D gene is possibly TRBD2 (7 bases). This CDR3 has 15 residues. The V gene lost 0 bases and the J gene lost 4 bases, with 14 bases spanning the gap. CDR1 is SGHRS, CDR2 YFSETQ, per germline. CDR3 amino acids: CASSLAGGRPYEQYF. Here the CDR3 DNA reads TGCGCCAGCAGCTTGGCCGGGGGGCGGCCTTACGAGCAGTACTTC.

The CDR3 loop reads CASSPTGPLGSPLHF. The CDR3 nucleotides read TGTGCCAGTAGTCCGACAGGACCCCTGGGTTCACCCCTCCACTTT. This chain uses TRBV19 with TRBJ1-6, with a weak D call TRBD1 (6 bases). The CDR3 consists of 15 residues. V lost 5 bases and J 9 bases, leaving 17 bases between the germline ends. The germline V gene encodes CDR1 LNHDA and CDR2 SQIVND (reference sequence).

This clone was seen once. The genes are TRBV11-3 and TRBJ1-1, with D tentatively TRBD1 (6 bases). The germline gives CDR1 SGHNT, CDR2 YENEEA. Trimming stripped 2 bases from V and 9 bases from J, with 13 bases between. The CDR3 is 13 residues long. CDR3 sequence (DNA): TGTGCCAGCAGCTTAAGGACAGAAGATAAAGCTTTCTTT. Its translation is CASSLRTEDKAFF. The entire variable domain, with the rest obtained from reference TRBV11-3 and TRBJ1-1, is as follows: EAGVVQSPRYKIIEKKQPVAFWCNPISGHNTLYWYLQNLGQGPELLIRYENEEAVDDSQLPKDRFSAERLKGVDSTLKIQPAELGDSAVYLCASSLRTEDKAFFGQGTRLTVV.

The rearrangement uses TRBV28 and TRBJ1-2; 10 bases are a match to TRBD1. CDR3 length: 16 residues. Germline V gene data show CDR1 as MDHEN and CDR2 as SYDVKM. With 5 bases clipped from V and 0 bases from J, the junction kept 6 bases outside the gene matches. CDR3 protein: CASSPGQGSPNYGYTF. The CDR3 nucleotides read TGTGCCAGCAGTCCGGGACAGGGGTCTCCTAACTATGGCTACACCTTC.

V gene TRBV18 combines with J gene TRBJ2-1, with TRBD1 matching over 9 bases. The V gene end was trimmed by 3 bases and the J gene end by 8 bases; junction bases not matched to a gene: 8. This CDR3 contains 15 residues. CDR1 and CDR2 (germline): KGHSH, LQKENI. The CDR3 nucleotides read TGTGCCAGCTCACCCCGGGACAGGGTAGGGGATGAGCAGTTCTTC. Protein: CASSPRDRVGDEQFF. Using reference TRBV18 and TRBJ2-1 for the parts outside the CDR3, the full variable domain is NAGVMQNPRHLVRRRGQEARLRCSPMKGHSHVYWYRQLPEEGLKFMVYLQKENIIDESGMPKERFSAEFPKEGPSILRIQQVVRGDSAAYFCASSPRDRVGDEQFFGPGTRLTVL.

The chain joins TRBV19 to TRBJ1-1; TRBD1 is a possible D gene (5 bases). This CDR3 spans 15 amino acids. Trimming took 5 bases from V and 4 from J, leaving 17 bases between them. Germline CDR1 is LNHDA and CDR2 is SQIVND (reference sequence). The chain's CDR3 is CASSLWDFKGTEAFF. The CDR3 DNA is TGTGCCAGTAGTCTCTGGGACTTTAAGGGCACTGAAGCTTTCTTT. Complete variable domain (other parts from reference TRBV19 and TRBJ1-1): DGGITQSPKYLFRKEGQNVTLSCEQNLNHDAMYWYRQDPGQGLRLIYYSQIVNDFQKGDIAEGYSVSREKKESFPLTVTSAQKNPTAFYLCASSLWDFKGTEAFFGQGTRLTVV.

This rearrangement joins TRBV29-1 to TRBJ2-3, with 11 bases fitting TRBD2. Germline lookup yields CDR1 SQVTM and CDR2 ANQGSEA. J lost 6 bases, V lost 1 base, and 3 bases had no gene match. This CDR3 is built from 14 residues. The CDR3 DNA reads TGCAGCGTTGAAGGGACTAGCGGGCGTGATACGCAGTATTTT. Its protein product is CSVEGTSGRDTQYF.

The CDR3 spells CASSRYSPREKLFF. For the CDR3, the DNA is TGTGCCAGCAGCCGGTACTCACCCCGGGAAAAACTGTTTTTT. The chain employs TRBV13 and TRBJ1-4; no clear D gene. Deletions cut 5 bases from V and 8 bases from J, with 15 bases between. The CDR3 consists of 14 residues. Germline V gives CDR1 PRHDT, CDR2 FYEKMQ (reference sequence).

The V gene is TRBV7-9, the J gene TRBJ2-7; tentatively, D is TRBD1 (6 bases). V was shortened by 5 bases and J by 3 bases, with 14 bases between the two germline ends. CDR1 is SEHNR, CDR2 FQNEAQ, per germline (reference sequence). The length of the CDR3 is 14 residues. For the CDR3, the DNA is TGTGCCAGCAGCCTCTTCCAGGGGTTCTACGAGCAGTACTTC. It codes for CASSLFQGFYEQYF. Together with reference TRBV7-9 and TRBJ2-7, the CDR3 gives the full variable domain: DTGVSQNPRHKITKRGQNVTFRCDPISEHNRLYWYRQTLGQGPEFLTYFQNEAQLEKSRLLSDRFSAERPKGSFSTLEIQRTEQGDSAMYLCASSLFQGFYEQYFGPGTRLTVT.

V usage is TRBV28 and J usage is TRBJ1-5; 7 bases are shared with TRBD1. The CDR3 totals 17 residues. J gave up 7 bases and V 3 bases, and 15 bases lay outside the gene matches. Germline lookup yields CDR1 MDHEN and CDR2 SYDVKM. The CDR3 is CASSFPYRGQTGQPQHF. In DNA, the CDR3 is TGTGCCAGCAGTTTCCCCTACAGGGGTCAGACGGGCCAGCCCCAGCATTTT. Full variable domain (outside the CDR3, taken from reference TRBV28 and TRBJ1-5): DVKVTQSSRYLVKRTGEKVFLECVQDMDHENMFWYRQDPGLGLRLIYFSYDVKMKEKGDIPEGYSVSREKKERFSLILESASTNQTSMYLCASSFPYRGQTGQPQHFGDGTRLSIL.

This chain uses TRBV7-6 with TRBJ1-1, with 8 bases that match TRBD1. Germline values: CDR1 SGHVS, CDR2 FNYEAQ. V trimming: 6 bases; J trimming: 7 bases; junction bases outside the gene matches: 10. CDR3 length equals 14 residues. The CDR3 DNA sequence: TGTGCCAGCAGACGACAGGGGCCCTGGGGTGAAGCTTTCTTT. This gives the protein CASRRQGPWGEAFF.

The rearrangement uses TRBV29-1 and TRBJ2-7; tentatively, D is TRBD1 (5 bases). Germline V gene data show CDR1 as SQVTM and CDR2 as ANQGSEA. Between the trimmed V and J ends, which lost 3 bases and 3 bases, there was a span of 9 bases. This CDR3 has 12 amino acids. The CDR3 loop is CSVDITGYEQYF. CDR3 bases: TGCAGCGTTGATATAACAGGCTACGAGCAGTACTTC.

J is TRBJ2-7 and V is TRBV27; possibly TRBD1 for D (6 bases). V lost 0 bases and J 4 bases, leaving 10 bases between the germline ends. CDR3 length: 14 amino acids. The germline V gene encodes CDR1 MNHEY and CDR2 SMNVEV (reference sequence). The CDR3 sequence: CASSLSGAVYEQYF. CDR3 sequence (DNA): TGTGCCAGCAGTTTATCGGGGGCAGTTTACGAGCAGTACTTC.

This clone was seen a single time. The rearrangement links TRBV7-6 to TRBJ1-4, with a possible D match to TRBD1 (6 bases). Germline CDR1 SGHVS, CDR2 FNYEAQ. The CDR3 has 15 amino acids. Deletions cut 5 bases from V and 6 bases from J, with 16 bases between. CDR3 in amino acids: CASSQDPGVDEKLFF. The CDR3 region has the DNA TGTGCCAGCAGCCAAGACCCAGGGGTAGATGAAAAACTGTTTTTT.

This clone is a singleton in its sample. The chain uses TRBV14 and TRBJ2-5; 8 bases fit TRBD2. V was pared by 0 bases and J by 5 bases, with 8 bases of the junction left unmatched. The germline CDR1 and CDR2 sequences are SGHDN and FVKESK. CDR3 length equals 16 residues. The CDR3 DNA is TGTGCCAGCAGCCAAGATCGGAGCCTAGCGGGCGAGACCCAGTACTTC. This gives the protein CASSQDRSLAGETQYF.

The chain carries TRBV28 and TRBJ1-1, with 10 bases identical to TRBD1. Germline V gene lookup returns CDR1 MDHEN and CDR2 SYDVKM. The CDR3 runs 18 residues. Trimming cost V 11 bases and J 3 bases; bases outside gene matches: 21. The CDR3 DNA reads as TGTGCCTCCAAGGCCCGTGGTCGGACAGGGGGTCATTACACTGAAGCTTTCTTT. Translated: CASKARGRTGGHYTEAFF.

Regarding this clone: At one end the junction does not follow the germline gene, possibly because of a read error. The V call is TRBV5-6, the J call TRBJ1-1, with no clear D. The CDR3 runs 11 residues. The germline V gene has CDR1 SGHDT and CDR2 YYEEEE. CDR3 DNA sequence: TGTGCCAGCAGCCTGAACACGGAAGCTTTCTTT. Its protein is CASSLNTEAFF.

The rearrangement uses TRBV2 and TRBJ2-7; 9 bases are shared with TRBD1. CDR1 and CDR2 (germline): SNHLY, FYNNEI. The CDR3 consists of 16 residues. Trimming at V came to 1 base and at J to 5 bases, leaving 9 bases not matched to a gene. CDR3 in amino acids: CASSEGWTGVRNEQYF. As DNA, the CDR3 is TGTGCCAGCAGTGAAGGATGGACAGGGGTCCGCAACGAGCAGTACTTC.

The chain has TRBV5-5 and TRBJ2-7; a possible D gene is TRBD2 (6 bases). Looked up from germline, CDR1 is SGHKS and CDR2 is YYEKEE (reference sequence). The CDR3 contains 15 residues. Trimming took off 2 bases at V and 9 bases at J, with 21 bases between the two ends. CDR3 loop: CASSFEPGLPNGQYF. The DNA for the CDR3 is TGTGCCAGCAGCTTCGAGCCGGGACTCCCTAATGGGCAGTACTTC.

This chain uses TRBV19 with TRBJ2-3; D gene uncertain. CDR3 length equals 15 residues. Germline V gene data show CDR1 as LNHDA and CDR2 as SQIVND (reference sequence). V was shortened by 2 bases and J by 1 base, with 10 bases between the two germline ends. The CDR3 DNA sequence: TGTGCCAGTAGTATATGGAGTGTGGGCACAGATACGCAGTATTTT. Encoded protein: CASSIWSVGTDTQYF. Using reference TRBV19 and TRBJ2-3 for the parts outside the CDR3, the full variable domain is DGGITQSPKYLFRKEGQNVTLSCEQNLNHDAMYWYRQDPGQGLRLIYYSQIVNDFQKGDIAEGYSVSREKKESFPLTVTSAQKNPTAFYLCASSIWSVGTDTQYFGPGTRLTVL.